These 4 T cell receptor beta chains share one sample of origin, sequenced in a study of cytomegalovirus exposure and HLA in healthy donors. PCR primers comprised 60 Vbeta and 13 Jbeta primers. Assay used: immunoSEQ multiplex PCR; TCRdb lists only in-frame clones, some missing. The top ten clones hold approximately 11% of a sample with fewer than 200,000 clones, 82% of them seen once. Sequencing was carried out using PBMCs. Source of these receptors: a man aged 45-65 years in good health and CMV-seropositive.

In regard to this clone: A junction boundary mismatches the germline segment, possibly from a read error. This sequence joins TRBV11-2 and TRBJ2-5, with D possibly being TRBD2 (5 bases). The CDR3 has 13 amino acids. The germline V gene has CDR1 SGHAT and CDR2 FQNNGV. This chain's CDR3 is CASSVDWRETQYF. CDR3 bases: TGTGCCAGCAGCGTAGACTGGAGGGAGACCCAGTACTTC.

The V gene is TRBV5-1, the J gene TRBJ2-5; D possibly corresponds to TRBD1 (6 bases). TRBJ2-7 matches the DNA end more closely, so the J call is doubtful. CDR1 SGHRS and CDR2 YFSETQ come from the germline V gene. This CDR3 region has 16 residues. The CDR3: CASSLAGTLQGGEQYF. CDR3 bases: TGCGCCAGCAGCTTGGCTGGGACGCTTCAAGGGGGCGAGCAGTACTTC.

This clone occurred a few times. The chain links TRBV30 to TRBJ1-6, with TRBD1 as a possible D gene (5 bases). The CDR3 has 17 amino acids. Germline CDR1 and CDR2: GTSNPN and SVGIG (reference sequence). The V gene lost 0 bases and the J gene lost 10 bases, with 22 bases spanning the gap. CDR3 in amino acids: CAWSVRGMGSGGSPLHF. The CDR3 DNA reads TGTGCCTGGAGTGTACGAGGAATGGGCAGTGGGGGGTCACCCCTCCACTTT.

This clone was observed once. The chain employs TRBV4-3 and TRBJ2-7, with 10 bases matching TRBD2. V shed 0 bases, J shed 7 bases, and the junction held 9 bases outside the gene matches. The CDR3 length is 16 residues. Germline-derived CDR1 and CDR2 are LGHNA and YSLEER. CDR3 coding DNA: TGCGCCAGCAGCCAAGACAGCGGGGGGGGAAGCAGGGAGCAGTACTTC. This codes for CASSQDSGGGSREQYF.